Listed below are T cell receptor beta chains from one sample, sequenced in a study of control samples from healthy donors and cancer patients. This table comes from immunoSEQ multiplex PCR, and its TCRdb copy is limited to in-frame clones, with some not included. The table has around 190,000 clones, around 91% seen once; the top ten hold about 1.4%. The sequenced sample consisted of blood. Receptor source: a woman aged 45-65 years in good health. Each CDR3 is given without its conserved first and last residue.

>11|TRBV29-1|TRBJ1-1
SVAGTENTEAF
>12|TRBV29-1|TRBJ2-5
SVEGAGRQETQY
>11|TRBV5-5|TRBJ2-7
ASSWGAGAEQY
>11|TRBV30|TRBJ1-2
AWSQDGTGGYT
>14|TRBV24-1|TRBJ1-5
ATSDPKQGKDQPQH
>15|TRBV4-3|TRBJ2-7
ASSQDRTSYSSYEQY
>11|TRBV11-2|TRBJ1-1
ASTLTLSTEAF
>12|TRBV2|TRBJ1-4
ASSINRGYEKLF
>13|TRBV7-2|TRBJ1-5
ASSPGQGSNQPQH
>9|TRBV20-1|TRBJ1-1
SAFNRPGAF
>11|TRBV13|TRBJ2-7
ASGRQGAHEQY
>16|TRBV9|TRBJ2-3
ASSVIDEGTESTDTQY
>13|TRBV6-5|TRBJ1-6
ASSYSGRTNSPLH
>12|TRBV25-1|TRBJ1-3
AIHGLLSGNTIY
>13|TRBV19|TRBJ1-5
ASSIVTLSNQPQH
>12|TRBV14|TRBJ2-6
ASSQASGANVLT
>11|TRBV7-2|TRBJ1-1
ASSLFGATEAF
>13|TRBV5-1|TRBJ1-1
ASSLPGRWGTEAF
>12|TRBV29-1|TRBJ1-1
SVLKRGSGTEAF
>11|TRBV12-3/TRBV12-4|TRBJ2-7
ASSTLEDGVKY
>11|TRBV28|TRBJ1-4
ASTQGASGKLF
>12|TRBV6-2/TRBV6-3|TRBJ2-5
ASSYSGGQETQY
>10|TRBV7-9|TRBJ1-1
ASSEVGDEAF
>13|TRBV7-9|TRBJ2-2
ASSRWPRGAGELF
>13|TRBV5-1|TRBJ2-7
ASSLEAGSLYEQY
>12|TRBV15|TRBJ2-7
ATSSQGGTYEQY
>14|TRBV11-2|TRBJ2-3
ASSLAGRSTHDTQY
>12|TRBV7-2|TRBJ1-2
ASSLKGGPHGYT
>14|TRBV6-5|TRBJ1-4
ASSYHGGRANEKLF
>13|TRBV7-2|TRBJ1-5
ASSQGSGWDQPQH
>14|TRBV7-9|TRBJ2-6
ASSFPQRSGANVLT
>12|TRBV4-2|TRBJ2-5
ASSQEASGETQY
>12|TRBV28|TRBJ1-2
ASSLWTPRDGYT
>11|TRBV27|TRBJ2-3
ASSLRARDTQY
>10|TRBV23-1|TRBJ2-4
ASMRTKNIQY
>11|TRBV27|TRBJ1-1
ASSLSMATEAF
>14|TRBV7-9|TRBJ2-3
ASSSTGGLVTDTQY
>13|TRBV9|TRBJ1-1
ASSTYTGVDTEAF
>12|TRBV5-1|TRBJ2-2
ASSQRVNTGELF
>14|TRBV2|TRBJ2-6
ASDGGQPPGANVLT
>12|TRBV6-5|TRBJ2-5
ASSTPGTAGTQY
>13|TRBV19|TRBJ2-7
ASSLRDSNSYEQY
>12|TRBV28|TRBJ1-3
ASTSGQFGNTIY
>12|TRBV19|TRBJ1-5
ASSIVGIGQPQH
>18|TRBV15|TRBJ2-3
ATSRKTGRLAGGRTDTQY
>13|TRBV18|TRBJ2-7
ASSPSWTGGYEQY
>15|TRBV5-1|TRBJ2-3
ASSRAGGLLRTDTQY
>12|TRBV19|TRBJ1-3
ASSPSTGGNTIY
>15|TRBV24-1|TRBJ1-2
ATSAGTGGDQDYGYT
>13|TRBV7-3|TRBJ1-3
ASSSQGATGNTIY
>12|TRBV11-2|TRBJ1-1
ASSLGQPNTEAF
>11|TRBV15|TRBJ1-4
ATSRDFREKLF
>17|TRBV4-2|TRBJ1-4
ASSLVGGGRLPTNEKLF
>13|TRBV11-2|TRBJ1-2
ASSLDPGSYYGYT
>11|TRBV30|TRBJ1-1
AWRGSTETEAF
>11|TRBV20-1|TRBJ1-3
SASGQTGNTIY
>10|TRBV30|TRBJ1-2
AWSPGVYGYT